Here is one T cell receptor (beta chain) with its context. Assay used: immunoSEQ multiplex PCR; TCRdb lists only in-frame clones, some missing. The sample has under 40,000 clones; roughly 90% are singletons. The ends were cut back, 3 bases at V and 7 bases at J, with 7 bases in the middle. CDR3 size: 12 residues. Germline V gene lookup returns CDR1 WSHSY and CDR2 SAAADI. This record belongs to a study of PD-L1 blockade in urothelial cancer. Looking at the study overall: Intravenous atezolizumab, 1,200 mg every 3 weeks, was begun by patients around 2014. The researchers analyzed blood 3 weeks (second dose) and 6 weeks after treatment start. T cells numbered a median of approximately 150,000 in the blood samples.

Locally advanced or metastatic urothelial carcinoma was present in patients. This TCR was recovered from a man aged 70-80 years with urothelial cancer. This rearrangement joins TRBV10-2 to TRBJ2-1; possible D gene TRBD2, 5 bases. Sequenced here: PBMCs, sampled around atezolizumab (anti-PD-L1) treatment. The CDR3 protein is CASSDRGNEQFF. CDR3 nucleotide sequence: TGCGCCAGCAGTGATCGGGGTAATGAGCAGTTCTTC.